Listed here is a single T cell receptor (beta chain). The J segment lost 8 bases and the V segment lost 5 bases, leaving 12 bases of the junction unmatched. This CDR3 is 16 amino acids long. Germline V gene data show CDR1 as MDHEN and CDR2 as SYDVKM. This entry comes from a study of blood T cell repertoires in COVID-19. Those enrolled, adults aged roughly 18 to 95 years, came from 24 US areas. Cohort 3 donors were reported recovered after two negative PCRs, clearance, or symptom resolution. Assay used: immunoSEQ multiplex PCR; TCRdb lists only in-frame clones, some missing. The sample shows more than 150,000 clones, approximately 84% of them seen only once.

The sequence was obtained from a woman between 50 and 59 years old who had recovered from COVID-19. Sequencing was performed on PBMCs or T cells enriched from blood (not recorded which). The chain links TRBV28 to TRBJ1-2; 12 nucleotides align to TRBD1. CDR3 region: CASSRFWGTGGRGYTF. For the CDR3, the DNA is TGTGCCAGCAGTCGCTTTTGGGGGACAGGGGGCAGGGGCTACACCTTC.